One sample yielded the 5 T cell receptor beta chains listed below, sequenced in a study of naive CD8 T cells in extremely preterm neonates. General study points: Relative to older groups, preterm infants had shorter, less trimmed CDR3s with fewer N additions.

Generated by immunoSEQ multiplex PCR, the TCRdb table keeps only in-frame clones and is missing some. Of more than 20,000 clones in the sample, 88% were seen once. For these receptors, no antigen is known. Extremely preterm births at roughly 22-27 weeks of gestation supplied the samples. Sequenced sample: naive CD8+ T cells from cord blood. These receptors originate from a boy who was born preterm.

The chain links TRBV4-3 to TRBJ1-2, with D perhaps TRBD1 (6 bases). Germline V lookup: CDR1 LGHNA, CDR2 YSLEER. The V end lost 5 bases, the J end lost 2 bases, and 9 bases lay between the germline ends. The CDR3 contains 13 residues. The CDR3 bases are TGCGCCAGCAGCTACGGGACAAACTATGGCTACACCTTC. Protein sequence: CASSYGTNYGYTF.

The chain has TRBV6-1 and TRBJ2-5, with 12 bases fitting TRBD2. There are 16 residues in the CDR3. Germline V CDR1 and CDR2: MNHNS, SASEGT. The ends lost 0 bases at V and 2 bases at J; junction bases unmatched: 1. The CDR3 DNA is TGTGCCAGCAGTGAAGCGCTAGCGGGGGGGCAAGAGACCCAGTACTTC. The encoded protein is CASSEALAGGQETQYF.

The gene calls are TRBV7-9 and TRBJ2-7; D gene uncertain. Germline V CDR1 and CDR2: SEHNR, FQNEAQ (reference sequence). The CDR3 is 11 residues long. The V end lost 5 bases, the J end lost 2 bases, and 4 bases lay between the germline ends. The CDR3 is CASSGTYEQYF. CDR3 in DNA: TGTGCCAGCAGCGGGACCTACGAGCAGTACTTC.

The chain links TRBV5-4 to TRBJ2-7, with 8 bases identical to TRBD1. CDR1 and CDR2 from the germline V gene are SGHNT and YYREEE (reference sequence). The junction had 3 bases not matched to a gene; V was cut back by 2 bases and J by 2 bases. CDR3 length: 14 amino acids. This chain's CDR3 is CASSFGTGPYEQYF. The CDR3, as DNA: TGTGCCAGCAGCTTTGGGACAGGACCCTACGAGCAGTACTTC.

Notes on this clone: Different DNA sequences within this sample yield the same CDR3. The rearrangement uses TRBV19 and TRBJ1-3; D gene unclear. Trimming pared 4 bases from V and 0 bases from J, leaving 4 bases between. The CDR3 sequence is 13 residues long. Germline assignment: CDR1 LNHDA and CDR2 SQIVND (reference sequence). DNA of the CDR3: TGTGCCAGTAGTACAGGCTCTGGAAACACCATATATTTT. Its translation is CASSTGSGNTIYF. Combining the CDR3 with reference TRBV19 and TRBJ1-3 gives the whole variable domain DGGITQSPKYLFRKEGQNVTLSCEQNLNHDAMYWYRQDPGQGLRLIYYSQIVNDFQKGDIAEGYSVSREKKESFPLTVTSAQKNPTAFYLCASSTGSGNTIYFGEGSWLTVV.